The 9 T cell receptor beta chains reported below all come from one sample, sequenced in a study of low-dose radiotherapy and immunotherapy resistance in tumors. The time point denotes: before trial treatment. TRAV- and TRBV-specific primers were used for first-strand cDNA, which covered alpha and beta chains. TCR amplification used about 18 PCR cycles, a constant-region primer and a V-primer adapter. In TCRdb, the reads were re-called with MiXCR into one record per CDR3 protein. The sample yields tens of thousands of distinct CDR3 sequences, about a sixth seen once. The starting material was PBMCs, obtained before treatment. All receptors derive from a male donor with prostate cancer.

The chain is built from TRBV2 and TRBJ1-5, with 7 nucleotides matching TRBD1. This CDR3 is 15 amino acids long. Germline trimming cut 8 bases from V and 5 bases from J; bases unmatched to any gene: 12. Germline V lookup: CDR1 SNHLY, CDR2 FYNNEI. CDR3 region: CASRPARGRHQPQHF. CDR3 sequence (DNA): TGTGCCAGCCGACCCGCGAGGGGGCGGCATCAGCCCCAGCATTTT.

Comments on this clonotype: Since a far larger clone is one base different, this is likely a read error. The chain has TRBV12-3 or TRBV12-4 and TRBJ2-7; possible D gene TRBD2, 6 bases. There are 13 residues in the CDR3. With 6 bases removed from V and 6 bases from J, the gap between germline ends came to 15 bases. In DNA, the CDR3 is TGTGCCAGCAGAACCATCTCCGGGAGCGAGCAGTACTTC. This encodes CASRTISGSEQYF.

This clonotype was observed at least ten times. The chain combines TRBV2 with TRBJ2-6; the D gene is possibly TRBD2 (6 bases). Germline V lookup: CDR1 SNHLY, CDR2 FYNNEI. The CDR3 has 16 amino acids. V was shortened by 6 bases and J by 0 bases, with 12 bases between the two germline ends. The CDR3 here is CASRRDSGSGANVLTF. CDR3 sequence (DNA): TGTGCCAGCAGGCGGGACTCAGGCTCTGGGGCCAACGTCCTGACTTTC.

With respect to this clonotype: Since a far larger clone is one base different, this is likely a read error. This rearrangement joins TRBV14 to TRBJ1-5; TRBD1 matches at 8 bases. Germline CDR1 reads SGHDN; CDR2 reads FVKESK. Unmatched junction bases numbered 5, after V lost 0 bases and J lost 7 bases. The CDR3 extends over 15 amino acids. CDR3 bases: TGTGCCAGCAGCCAAGATAGACAGGGGCGCCAGCCCCAGCATTTT. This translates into CASSQDRQGRQPQHF.

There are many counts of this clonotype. The CDR3 protein is CASSAPGQGLREQFF. The CDR3 nucleotides read TGCGCCAGCAGCGCCCCGGGACAGGGACTTAGGGAGCAGTTCTTC. This rearrangement joins TRBV4-1 to TRBJ2-1; 9 nucleotides match TRBD1. Germline lookup yields CDR1 MGHRA and CDR2 YSYEKL. The CDR3 is made up of 15 amino acids. Trimming took 5 bases from V and 10 from J; bases not matched to a gene: 12.

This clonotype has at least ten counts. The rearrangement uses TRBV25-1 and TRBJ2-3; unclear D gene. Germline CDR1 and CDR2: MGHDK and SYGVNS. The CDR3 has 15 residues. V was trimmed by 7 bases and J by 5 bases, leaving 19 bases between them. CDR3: CASIPSGDGEDTQYF. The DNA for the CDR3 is TGTGCCAGCATCCCGTCGGGTGATGGAGAAGATACGCAGTATTTT.

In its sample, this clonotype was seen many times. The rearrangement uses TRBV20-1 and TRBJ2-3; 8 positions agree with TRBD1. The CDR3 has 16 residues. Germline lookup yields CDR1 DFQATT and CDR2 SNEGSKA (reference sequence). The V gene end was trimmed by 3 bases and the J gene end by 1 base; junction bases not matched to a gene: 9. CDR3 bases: TGCAGTGCTAGGCTTCCACAGGGGGGAGGCACAGATACGCAGTATTTT. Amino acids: CSARLPQGGGTDTQYF.

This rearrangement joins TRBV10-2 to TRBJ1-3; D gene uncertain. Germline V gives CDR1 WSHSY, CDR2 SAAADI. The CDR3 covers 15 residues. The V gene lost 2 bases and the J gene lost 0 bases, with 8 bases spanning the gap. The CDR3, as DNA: TGCGCCAGCAGTGAGATGGGGAGCTCTGGAAACACCATATATTTT. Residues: CASSEMGSSGNTIYF.

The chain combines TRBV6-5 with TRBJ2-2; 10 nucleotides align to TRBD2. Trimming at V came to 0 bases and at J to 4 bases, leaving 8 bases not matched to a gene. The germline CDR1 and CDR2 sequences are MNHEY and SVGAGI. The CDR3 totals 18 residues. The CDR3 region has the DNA TGTGCCAGCAGTTACTCGACAGCGGGAGGGCATCGCACCGGGGAGCTGTTTTTT. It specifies CASSYSTAGGHRTGELFF.